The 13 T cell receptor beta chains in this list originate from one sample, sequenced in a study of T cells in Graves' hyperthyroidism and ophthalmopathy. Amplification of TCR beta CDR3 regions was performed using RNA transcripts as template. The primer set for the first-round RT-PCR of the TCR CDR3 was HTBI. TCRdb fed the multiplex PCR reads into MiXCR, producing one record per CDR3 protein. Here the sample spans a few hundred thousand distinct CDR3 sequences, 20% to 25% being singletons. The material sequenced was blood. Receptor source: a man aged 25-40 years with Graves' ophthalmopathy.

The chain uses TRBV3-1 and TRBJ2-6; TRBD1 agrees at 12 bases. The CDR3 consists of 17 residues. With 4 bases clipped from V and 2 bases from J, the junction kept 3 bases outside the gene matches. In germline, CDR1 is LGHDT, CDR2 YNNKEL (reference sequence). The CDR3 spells CASSPGTGGAGANVLTF. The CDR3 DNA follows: TGTGCCAGCAGCCCCGGGACAGGGGGCGCTGGGGCCAACGTCCTGACTTTC. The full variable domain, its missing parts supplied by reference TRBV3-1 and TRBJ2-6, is DTAVSQTPKYLVTQMGNDKSIKCEQNLGHDTMYWYKQDSKKFLKIMFSYNNKELIINETVPNRFSPKSPDKAHLNLHINSLELGDSAVYFCASSPGTGGAGANVLTFGAGSRLTVL.

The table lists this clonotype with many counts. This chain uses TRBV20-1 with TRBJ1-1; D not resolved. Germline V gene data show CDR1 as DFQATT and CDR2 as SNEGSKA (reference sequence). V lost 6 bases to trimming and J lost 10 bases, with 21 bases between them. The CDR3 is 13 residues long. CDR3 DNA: TGCAGTGCCTTTAAGGACGGCGACGTATTAGCTTTCTTT. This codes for CSAFKDGDVLAFF.

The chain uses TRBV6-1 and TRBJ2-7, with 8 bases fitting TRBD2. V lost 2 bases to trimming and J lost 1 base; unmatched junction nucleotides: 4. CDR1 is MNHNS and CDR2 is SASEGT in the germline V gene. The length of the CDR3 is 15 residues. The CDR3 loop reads CASSEREGNSYEQYF. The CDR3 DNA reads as TGTGCCAGCAGTGAACGGGAGGGCAATTCCTACGAGCAGTACTTC.

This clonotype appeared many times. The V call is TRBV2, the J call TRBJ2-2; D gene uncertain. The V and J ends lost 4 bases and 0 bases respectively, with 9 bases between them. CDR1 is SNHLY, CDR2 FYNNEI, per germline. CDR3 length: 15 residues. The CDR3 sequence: CASSAGTTNTGELFF. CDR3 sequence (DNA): TGTGCCAGCAGTGCCGGCACGACGAACACCGGGGAGCTGTTTTTT.

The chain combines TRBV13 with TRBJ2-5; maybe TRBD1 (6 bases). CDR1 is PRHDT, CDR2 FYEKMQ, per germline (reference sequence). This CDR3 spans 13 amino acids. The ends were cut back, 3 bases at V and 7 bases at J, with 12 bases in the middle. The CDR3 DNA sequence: TGTGCCAGCAGCTTCTCAGGGGATGGGACCCAGTACTTC. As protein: CASSFSGDGTQYF.

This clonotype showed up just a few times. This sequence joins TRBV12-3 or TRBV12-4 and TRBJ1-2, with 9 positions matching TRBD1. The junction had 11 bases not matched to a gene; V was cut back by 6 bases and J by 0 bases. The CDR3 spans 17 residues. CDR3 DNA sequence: TGTGCCAGCAGGCCCCTTGGGACAGGGCCGTCTAACTATGGCTACACCTTC. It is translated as CASRPLGTGPSNYGYTF.

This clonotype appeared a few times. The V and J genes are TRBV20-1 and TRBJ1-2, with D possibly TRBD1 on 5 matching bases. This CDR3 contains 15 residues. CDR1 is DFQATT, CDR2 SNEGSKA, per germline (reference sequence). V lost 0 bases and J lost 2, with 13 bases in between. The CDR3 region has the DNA TGCAGTGCTAGAGATCCCCGGGGCCGCAACTATGGCTACACCTTC. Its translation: CSARDPRGRNYGYTF.

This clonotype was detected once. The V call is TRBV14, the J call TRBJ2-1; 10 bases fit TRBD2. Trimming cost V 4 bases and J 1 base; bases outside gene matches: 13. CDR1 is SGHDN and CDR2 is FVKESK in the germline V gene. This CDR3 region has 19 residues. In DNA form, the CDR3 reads TGTGCCAGCAGCCCTAAGCCGGGACTAGCGTTTCCATCCTACAATGAGCAGTTCTTC. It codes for CASSPKPGLAFPSYNEQFF.

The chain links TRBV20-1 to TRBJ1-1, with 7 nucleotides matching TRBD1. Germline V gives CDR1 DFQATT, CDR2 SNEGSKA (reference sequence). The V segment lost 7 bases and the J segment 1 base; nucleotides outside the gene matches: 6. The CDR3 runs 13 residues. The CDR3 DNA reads TGCAGTGTTCCGGGACAGACGAACACTGAAGCTTTCTTT. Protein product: CSVPGQTNTEAFF.

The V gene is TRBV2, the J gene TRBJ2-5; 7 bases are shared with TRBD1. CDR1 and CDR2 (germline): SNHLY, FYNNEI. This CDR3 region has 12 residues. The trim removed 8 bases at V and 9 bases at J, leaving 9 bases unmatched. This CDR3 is CASQGQSQAQYF. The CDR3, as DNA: TGTGCCAGCCAGGGACAGAGCCAAGCCCAGTACTTC. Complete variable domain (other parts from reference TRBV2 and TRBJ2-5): EPEVTQTPSHQVTQMGQEVILRCVPISNHLYFYWYRQILGQKVEFLVSFYNNEISEKSEIFDDQFSVERPDGSNFTLKIRSTKLEDSAMYFCASQGQSQAQYFGPGTRLLVL.

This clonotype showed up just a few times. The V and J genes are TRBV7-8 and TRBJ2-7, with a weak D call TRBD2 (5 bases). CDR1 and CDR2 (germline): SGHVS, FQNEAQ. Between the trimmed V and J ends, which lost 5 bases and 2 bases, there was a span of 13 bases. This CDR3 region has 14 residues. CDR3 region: CASSAEGWAYEQYF. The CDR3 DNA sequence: TGTGCCAGCAGCGCCGAGGGTTGGGCCTACGAGCAGTACTTC.

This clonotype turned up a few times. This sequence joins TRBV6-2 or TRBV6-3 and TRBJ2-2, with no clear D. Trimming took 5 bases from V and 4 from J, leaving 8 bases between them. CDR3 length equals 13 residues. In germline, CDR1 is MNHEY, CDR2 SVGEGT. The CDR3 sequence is CASSVWGTGELFF. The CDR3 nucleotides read TGTGCCAGCAGTGTGTGGGGCACCGGGGAGCTGTTTTTT.

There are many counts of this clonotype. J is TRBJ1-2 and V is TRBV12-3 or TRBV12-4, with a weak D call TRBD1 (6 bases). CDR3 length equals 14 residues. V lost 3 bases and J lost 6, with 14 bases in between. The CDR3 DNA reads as TGTGCCAGCAGTTTTTTAACAGGGCAAGATGGCTACACCTTC. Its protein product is CASSFLTGQDGYTF.